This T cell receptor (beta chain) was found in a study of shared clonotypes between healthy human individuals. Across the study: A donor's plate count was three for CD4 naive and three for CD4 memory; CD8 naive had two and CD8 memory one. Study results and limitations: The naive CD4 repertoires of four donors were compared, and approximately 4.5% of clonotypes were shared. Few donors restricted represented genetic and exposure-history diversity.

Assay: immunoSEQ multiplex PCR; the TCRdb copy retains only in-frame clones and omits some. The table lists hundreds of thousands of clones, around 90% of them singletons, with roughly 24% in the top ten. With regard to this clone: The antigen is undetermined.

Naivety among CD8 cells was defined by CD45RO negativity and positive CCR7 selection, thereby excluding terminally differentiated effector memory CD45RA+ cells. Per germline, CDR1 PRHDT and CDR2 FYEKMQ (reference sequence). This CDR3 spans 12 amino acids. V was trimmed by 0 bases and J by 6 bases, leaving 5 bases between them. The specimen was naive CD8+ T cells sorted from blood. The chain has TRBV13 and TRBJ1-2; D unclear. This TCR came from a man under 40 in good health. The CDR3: CASSLGQHGYTF. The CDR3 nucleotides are TGTGCCAGCAGCTTAGGCCAGCATGGCTACACCTTC.